Following are 10 T cell receptor beta chains from one sample sequenced in a study of blood T cell repertoires in COVID-19 (dated by TCRdb to 2018 to 2021). The library came from the immunoSEQ multiplex PCR assay. TCRdb provides this immuneACCESS table in a form limited to in-frame rearrangements. Some clones are lacking; in checked studies, under half of them reflect an unresolved V gene, and why the rest are absent is not known. This sample is represented by about 220,000 clones; about 84% of them were singletons. The top ten clones comprise more than 10% of the sample. Sequencing was done on a sample of peripheral blood. These receptors came from a human donor in a cohort sampled during active COVID-19.

This sequence joins TRBV19 and TRBJ2-2; 10 positions agree with TRBD1. V lost 7 bases, J lost 4 bases, and 6 bases stayed unmatched. Germline-derived CDR1 and CDR2 are LNHDA and SQIVND (reference sequence). The CDR3 length is 15 residues. The CDR3 bases are TGTGCCAGTACCGGGACAGGGGACGGCACCGGGGAGCTGTTTTTT. Translated, it gives CASTGTGDGTGELFF. The variable domain in full, with the rest retrieved from reference TRBV19 and TRBJ2-2, is DGGITQSPKYLFRKEGQNVTLSCEQNLNHDAMYWYRQDPGQGLRLIYYSQIVNDFQKGDIAEGYSVSREKKESFPLTVTSAQKNPTAFYLCASTGTGDGTGELFFGEGSRLTVL.

The V call is TRBV13, the J call TRBJ2-3; D unclear. The CDR3 extends over 13 amino acids. In germline, CDR1 is PRHDT, CDR2 FYEKMQ (reference sequence). The germline V and J ends were trimmed by 4 bases and 0 bases, with 5 bases remaining between them. The CDR3 protein is CASSSHSTDTQYF. The CDR3 DNA is TGTGCCAGCAGCTCCCATAGCACAGATACGCAGTATTTT.

This clone was counted many times. This chain uses TRBV11-1 with TRBJ2-2; D might be TRBD1 (6 bases). CDR3 length: 14 residues. V was clipped by 3 bases and J by 7 bases, with 12 bases between them. The germline CDR1 and CDR2 sequences are SGHAT and FQDESV (reference sequence). This chain's CDR3 is CASSLDSTGGELFF. The CDR3, as DNA: TGTGCCAGCAGCTTGGACAGCACCGGCGGGGAGCTGTTTTTT. Filled out from reference TRBV11-1 and TRBJ2-2, the complete variable domain reads EAEVAQSPRYKITEKSQAVAFWCDPISGHATLYWYRQILGQGPELLVQFQDESVVDDSQLPKDRFSAERLKGVDSTLKIQPAELGDSAMYLCASSLDSTGGELFFGEGSRLTVL.

The rearrangement links TRBV6-1 to TRBJ2-1; possibly TRBD2 for D (5 bases). Trimming removed 0 bases at V and 7 bases at J, with 10 bases between. Germline CDR1 is MNHNS and CDR2 is SASEGT. The CDR3 runs 14 residues. CDR3 sequence (DNA): TGTGCCAGCAGTGAAGCGTCTCCGGGGAATGAGCAGTTCTTC. Amino acids: CASSEASPGNEQFF.

This chain uses TRBV2 with TRBJ1-4; a weak D match, TRBD1 (6 bases). The CDR3 length is 14 residues. The V end was cut by 5 bases, the J end by 1 base, with 8 bases between. Germline V CDR1 and CDR2: SNHLY, FYNNEI. The CDR3 sequence: CASSPGETNEKLFF. CDR3 coding DNA: TGTGCCAGCAGTCCAGGGGAAACTAATGAAAAACTGTTTTTT.

This chain's CDR3 is CASSQGWHRETGELFF. In DNA form, the CDR3 reads TGTGCCAGCAGCCAAGGTTGGCACAGGGAGACCGGGGAGCTGTTTTTT. The genes are TRBV3-1 (or the pseudogene TRBV3-2) and TRBJ2-2; D possibly corresponds to TRBD1 (6 bases). V was cut by 1 base and J by 5 bases, with 14 bases left in between. Germline V gene data show CDR1 as LGHDT and CDR2 as YNNKEL (reference sequence). CDR3 length equals 16 residues.

The rearrangement uses TRBV28 and TRBJ2-5, with 7 bases lining up with TRBD1. The junction had 11 bases not matched to a gene; V was cut back by 5 bases and J by 5 bases. Germline V CDR1 and CDR2: MDHEN, SYDVKM. The length of the CDR3 is 15 residues. The CDR3 nucleotides are TGTGCCAGCAGTCGGGACAGAGCAAGCTGGGAGACCCAGTACTTC. Its translation: CASSRDRASWETQYF.

The V gene is TRBV2, the J gene TRBJ1-6, with TRBD1 matching over 7 bases. The CDR3 extends over 15 amino acids. Germline V gives CDR1 SNHLY, CDR2 FYNNEI. After removal of 5 bases from V and 9 bases from J, the junction contained 10 bases not matched to a gene. This chain's CDR3 is CASSKRQGSGSPLHF. For the CDR3, the DNA is TGTGCCAGCAGTAAACGACAGGGAAGTGGTTCACCCCTCCACTTT.

Written as DNA, the CDR3 is TGTGCCAGCAGTGACAGGGGGCTCTACGAGCAGTACTTC. Translated: CASSDRGLYEQYF. The chain carries TRBV25-1 and TRBJ2-7, with 8 bases aligning to TRBD1. The CDR3 has 13 amino acids. Germline CDR1 reads MGHDK; CDR2 reads SYGVNS. Trimming removed 3 bases from V and 3 bases from J; junction bases left unmatched: 1.

V and J are TRBV15 and TRBJ1-2; 8 bases match TRBD1. The V segment lost 0 bases and the J segment 8 bases; nucleotides outside the gene matches: 5. CDR1 is LNHNV, CDR2 YYDKDF, per germline (reference sequence). This CDR3 is 14 amino acids long. The CDR3 DNA reads as TGTGCCACCAGCAGAGATGAGGCAGGGGGCGGCTACACCTTC. It codes for CATSRDEAGGGYTF.